This T cell receptor (beta chain) emerged from a study of blood T cells in healthy people across ages. The V segment lost 6 bases and the J segment 10 bases; nucleotides outside the gene matches: 12. There are 13 residues in the CDR3. The germline V gene has CDR1 DFQATT and CDR2 SNEGSKA (reference sequence). Whenever a sample was processed, at least 7 million PBMCs were isolated. Sample-barcoded 5' priming and a J-beta primer mix drove a second PCR of about 7 to 12 cycles. A tag from a template-switch adaptor with 12 random nucleotides marked each cDNA molecule. No fewer than 3 million CDR3-containing paired-end reads came from each sample. TCRdb fed the 5' RACE reads into MiXCR, producing one record per CDR3 protein. The sample yields 850,000 to 1,100,000 distinct CDR3 sequences, roughly two fifths seen once. A word on this clonotype: A much larger clone lies one base from this, so it may be a read error.

The TCR originated in a man aged 18 to 30 in good health. The sequenced sample was blood. This chain uses TRBV20-1 with TRBJ2-1; TRBD1 agrees at 7 bases. The CDR3 coding sequence is TGCAGTGCCCCGGGGCAGGGGGTTAACGAGCAGTTCTTC. Protein: CSAPGQGVNEQFF.